One and the same sample provided the 3 T cell receptor beta chains below, sequenced in a study of CXCR3-negative and CXCR3-positive naive CD8 T cells. Each TRB cDNA library was prepared by 5' RACE (with UMI labels). TCRdb re-called the 5' RACE reads and shows each CDR3 protein once, DNA omitted. This table holds about 53,000 distinct CDR3 sequences. These receptors are not linked to any known antigen. Points from the study as a whole: Hydrophobicity of TRB CDR3s was greater in CXCR3-positive naive cells than in CXCR3-negative naive cells.

The sample was naive CXCR3+ CD8+ T cells from blood. Subset noted: CD45RO-CCR7+CD27+CD95- naive CD8+ T cells expressing CXCR3 (TNR3+). Receptors were obtained from a human donor in good health. Some clones in this sample may be carry-over from other donors' samples.

This chain joins TRBV7-6 and TRBJ2-5; TCRdb lists TRBD1, though no DNA is available to test this call. The length of the CDR3 is 17 residues. The germline V gene encodes CDR1 SGHVS and CDR2 FNYEAQ. Here the CDR3 reads CASSPNPETGLQETQYF.

The chain is built from TRBV6-5 and TRBJ2-7; TCRdb picks TRBD1, but there is no DNA to check that call. Germline CDR1 and CDR2: MNHEY and SVGAGI. CDR3 length: 12 residues. The CDR3 loop is CATLDRAYEQYF.

The V gene is TRBV27, the J gene TRBJ2-5; TCRdb lists TRBD2, though no DNA is available to test this call. Germline V gene lookup returns CDR1 MNHEY and CDR2 SMNVEV (reference sequence). This CDR3 region has 14 residues. The CDR3 sequence: CASRPSGGGETQYF.